This paragraph reports one TCR beta chain. Antigen: not known. The sample originates from a study of cytomegalovirus exposure and HLA in healthy donors. Study conclusions and caveats: As a later analysis revealed, the rate of TCR association differed by HLA locus, with DRB1 most and HLA-C fewest. The study recorded 150 to 200 TCR beta chains that were cytomegalovirus-associated.

The donors, nominally healthy at sampling, likely had unrecorded immune exposures. PCR amplification relied on 60 Vbeta primers (plus 13 Jbeta primers). Profiled with immunoSEQ multiplex PCR; TCRdb holds only in-frame clones, not every one. Of 90,000 to 100,000 clones detected, nearly 70% appear once; the ten largest clones hold 2.5% to 3%. Germline CDR1 and CDR2: SEHNR and FQNEAQ (reference sequence). The V end was cut by 2 bases, the J end by 8 bases, with 9 bases between. The CDR3 loop spans 12 amino acids. The TCR was taken from a man between 45 and 60 years old in good health and CMV-seronegative. Sample: PBMCs. V is TRBV7-9 and J is TRBJ1-2; unclear D gene. CDR3 sequence: CASSLSAEGYTF. The CDR3 nucleotides are TGTGCCAGCAGCTTATCGGCGGAGGGCTACACCTTC. The full variable domain, with the rest looked up from reference TRBV7-9 and TRBJ1-2, is DTGVSQNPRHKITKRGQNVTFRCDPISEHNRLYWYRQTLGQGPEFLTYFQNEAQLEKSRLLSDRFSAERPKGSFSTLEIQRTEQGDSAMYLCASSLSAEGYTFGSGTRLTVV.